The following is a T cell receptor (beta chain) sequence with its context. Original data processing: Estimated nucleated cell counts came from reference gene primer amplification. Sequencing used immunoSEQ multiplex PCR; TCRdb keeps in-frame clones, though not all of them. V and J calls and clone size are those listed in that table; D and trimming were worked out from the DNA. The profile shows about 380,000 clones, 85% of them singletons. This entry is derived from a study of blood T cell repertoires in COVID-19. Study-level information: The origin of the acute and convalescent COVID-19 samples was the United States, Italy and Spain. The cDNA or gDNA used as material had been derived from T cells, B-cell-depleted T cells, or PBMCs.

Trimming removed 0 bases from V and 4 bases from J, with 13 bases in between. The length of the CDR3 is 16 residues. Germline CDR1 is SNHLY and CDR2 is FYNNEI. This chain uses TRBV2 with TRBJ1-5; maybe TRBD1 (5 bases). The TCR comes from a woman aged 18 to 35 with acute or convalescent COVID-19. Sequenced sample: peripheral blood. This CDR3 reads CASSEAQGVGNQPQHF. DNA for the CDR3: TGTGCCAGCAGTGAAGCGCAAGGGGTTGGGAATCAGCCCCAGCATTTT.